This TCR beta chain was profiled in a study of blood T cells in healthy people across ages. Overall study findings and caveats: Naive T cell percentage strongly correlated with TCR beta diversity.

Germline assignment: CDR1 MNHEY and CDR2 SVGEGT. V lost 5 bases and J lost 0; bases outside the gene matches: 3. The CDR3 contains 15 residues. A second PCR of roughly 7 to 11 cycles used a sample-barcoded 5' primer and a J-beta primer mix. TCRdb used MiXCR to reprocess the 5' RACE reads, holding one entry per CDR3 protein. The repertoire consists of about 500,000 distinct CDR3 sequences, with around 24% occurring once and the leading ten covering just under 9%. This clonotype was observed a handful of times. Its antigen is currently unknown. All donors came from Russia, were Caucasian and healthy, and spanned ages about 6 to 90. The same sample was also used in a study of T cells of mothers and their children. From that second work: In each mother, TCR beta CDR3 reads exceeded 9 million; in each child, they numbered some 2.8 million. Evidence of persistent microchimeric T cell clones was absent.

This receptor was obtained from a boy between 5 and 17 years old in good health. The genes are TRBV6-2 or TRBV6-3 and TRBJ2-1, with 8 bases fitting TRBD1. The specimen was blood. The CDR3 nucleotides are TGTGCCAGCAGTCGGACAGGGAGCTCCTACAATGAGCAGTTCTTC. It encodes CASSRTGSSYNEQFF.